The 18 T cell receptor beta chains below come from one sample, sequenced in a study of T cells after posttransplantation cyclophosphamide. Profiling relied on immunoSEQ multiplex PCR, and the TCRdb table lists in-frame clones only, not all of them. The table includes roughly 13,000 clones, about four fifths detected once. What was sequenced was memory CD4+ T cells sorted from PBMCs. These TCRs come from a middle-aged man in good health, CMV-negative, and a related stem cell transplant donor.

V gene TRBV10-1 combines with J gene TRBJ2-1, with D possibly matching TRBD2 (5 bases). The CDR3 loop spans 13 amino acids. Per germline, CDR1 WNHNN and CDR2 SYGVQD (reference sequence). V lost 8 bases to trimming and J lost 0 bases, with 8 bases between them. In DNA, the CDR3 is TGCGCCAGCCCCAGCGGCTCCTACAATGAGCAGTTCTTC. Its protein product is CASPSGSYNEQFF.

The rearrangement links TRBV5-5 to TRBJ1-6, with D possibly being TRBD1 (5 bases). Germline CDR1 and CDR2: SGHKS and YYEKEE (reference sequence). Between the trimmed V and J ends, which lost 4 bases and 4 bases, there was a span of 18 bases. CDR3 size: 17 residues. CDR3 sequence (DNA): TGTGCCAGCAGCATGGATGGATCGGGACTATATAATTCACCCCTCCACTTT. Amino acids: CASSMDGSGLYNSPLHF.

This chain uses TRBV6-4 with TRBJ2-3, with 9 nucleotides matching TRBD2. The CDR3 is 18 residues long. Germline V CDR1 and CDR2: MRHNA, SNTAGT. Unmatched junction bases numbered 19, after V lost 10 bases and J lost 2 bases. The CDR3 sequence is CAIGGGRAPLAPTDTQYF. The CDR3 coding sequence is TGTGCCATCGGCGGCGGGAGGGCCCCATTGGCCCCCACAGATACGCAGTATTTT.

The gene calls are TRBV5-4 and TRBJ2-5, with TRBD2 identical over 8 bases. The CDR3 runs 14 residues. Germline loops: CDR1 SGHNT, CDR2 YYREEE (reference sequence). The trim removed 4 bases at V and 3 bases at J, leaving 5 bases unmatched. DNA for the CDR3: TGTGCCAGCAGCCCGGGAGGGTATAAAGAGACCCAGTACTTC. Amino acids: CASSPGGYKETQYF.

The chain is built from TRBV7-2 and TRBJ2-7; no reliable D call. The CDR3 is 14 residues long. Germline CDR1 and CDR2: SGHTA and FQGNSA. Trimming shortened V by 7 bases and J by 3 bases, and 16 bases separated the two germline ends. The CDR3 DNA follows: TGTGCCAGCACCCCCACTTTTACCTACTACGAGCAGTACTTC. Translation gives CASTPTFTYYEQYF.

The rearrangement uses TRBV5-4 and TRBJ2-3, with D perhaps matching TRBD2 (6 bases). With 6 bases removed from V and 0 bases from J, the gap between germline ends came to 11 bases. This CDR3 spans 14 amino acids. Germline-derived CDR1 and CDR2 are SGHNT and YYREEE (reference sequence). The CDR3 nucleotides are TGTGCCAGCACCGGGAGCTGGAGCACAGATACGCAGTATTTT. Its protein is CASTGSWSTDTQYF.

This chain uses TRBV7-3 with TRBJ2-1, with D possibly matching TRBD1 (5 bases). V was cut by 3 bases and J by 9 bases, with 12 bases left in between. Looked up from germline, CDR1 is SGHTA and CDR2 is FQGTGA. CDR3 size: 13 residues. CDR3 sequence reads: CASSFTTQGEQFF. CDR3 DNA: TGTGCCAGCAGCTTCACTACCCAGGGTGAGCAGTTCTTC.

The V call is TRBV7-3, the J call TRBJ2-1; no reliable D call. The V and J ends lost 4 bases and 2 bases respectively, with 6 bases between them. There are 13 residues in the CDR3. Germline CDR1 and CDR2: SGHTA and FQGTGA. CDR3 in amino acids: CASSSQPYNEQFF. In DNA, the CDR3 is TGTGCCAGCAGCTCACAACCCTACAATGAGCAGTTCTTC.

The table lists this clone with a few counts. The chain combines TRBV5-1 with TRBJ2-2; a weak D match, TRBD1 (6 bases). V shed 5 bases and J shed 2 bases, with 13 bases lying between them. The CDR3 loop spans 15 amino acids. Germline CDR1 SGHRS, CDR2 YFSETQ. CDR3 nucleotides: TGCGCCAGCAGTCTCGGGACATATAACACCGGGGAGCTGTTTTTT. Translation: CASSLGTYNTGELFF.

The V gene is TRBV19, the J gene TRBJ2-7; 13 bases match TRBD2. With V trimmed by 4 bases and J by 3 bases, 3 bases remained unmatched. Germline V gene data show CDR1 as LNHDA and CDR2 as SQIVND (reference sequence). The CDR3 contains 15 residues. The CDR3: CASSKRTSGSYEQYF. CDR3 DNA: TGTGCCAGTAGTAAAAGGACTAGCGGGAGCTACGAGCAGTACTTC.

This chain connects TRBV2 to TRBJ1-2; 8 nucleotides agree with TRBD1. This CDR3 is 13 amino acids long. Trimming removed 2 bases from V and 14 bases from J; junction bases left unmatched: 10. Germline-derived CDR1 and CDR2 are SNHLY and FYNNEI. The CDR3 here is CASSEQAGGLGTF. CDR3 sequence (DNA): TGTGCCAGCAGTGAACAGGCAGGGGGCCTCGGGACCTTC. Filled out from reference TRBV2 and TRBJ1-2, the complete variable domain reads EPEVTQTPSHQVTQMGQEVILRCVPISNHLYFYWYRQILGQKVEFLVSFYNNEISEKSEIFDDQFSVERPDGSNFTLKIRSTKLEDSAMYFCASSEQAGGLGTFGSGTRLTVV.

This clone was detected only once. The chain joins TRBV25-1 to TRBJ2-3, with 9 bases fitting TRBD2. Germline assignment: CDR1 MGHDK and CDR2 SYGVNS. The CDR3 length is 18 residues. V was clipped by 2 bases and J by 0 bases; unmatched bases: 9. CDR3 amino acids: CASSEGEELAGSTDTQYF. The CDR3 DNA reads as TGTGCCAGCAGTGAAGGGGAGGAACTAGCGGGTAGCACAGATACGCAGTATTTT. The full variable domain, in which reference TRBV25-1 and TRBJ2-3 provide the parts outside the CDR3, is EADIYQTPRYLVIGTGKKITLECSQTMGHDKMYWYQQDPGMELHLIHYSYGVNSTEKGDLSSESTVSRIRTEHFPLTLESARPSHTSQYLCASSEGEELAGSTDTQYFGPGTRLTVL.

This clone was recorded once. The chain joins TRBV4-1 to TRBJ2-5, with 9 bases lining up with TRBD1. The ends lost 3 bases at V and 5 bases at J; junction bases unmatched: 4. Germline assignment: CDR1 MGHRA and CDR2 YSYEKL. The CDR3 loop spans 14 amino acids. The CDR3 here is CASSHTGGGETQYF. DNA of the CDR3: TGCGCCAGCAGCCACACAGGGGGCGGTGAGACCCAGTACTTC.

This chain connects TRBV5-1 to TRBJ2-5; D unclear. Between the trimmed V and J ends, which lost 0 bases and 0 bases, there was a span of 9 bases. The V gene's germline CDR1 is SGHRS and CDR2 YFSETQ. The CDR3 totals 15 residues. The CDR3 DNA reads TGCGCCAGCAGCTTGGAGTCGGTGTACCAAGAGACCCAGTACTTC. Translating gives CASSLESVYQETQYF.

This clone was counted between two and nine times. The V gene is TRBV19, the J gene TRBJ2-3; 9 positions agree with TRBD2. The trim removed 3 bases at V and 5 bases at J, leaving 0 bases unmatched. The CDR3 contains 13 residues. Germline CDR1 reads LNHDA; CDR2 reads SQIVND (reference sequence). The DNA of the CDR3 is TGTGCCAGTAGTATGACTAGCGGAGATACGCAGTATTTT. Encoded protein: CASSMTSGDTQYF.

V and J are TRBV6-5 and TRBJ2-7; 8 bases are shared with TRBD1. Germline V gene sequence: CDR1 MNHEY, CDR2 SVGAGI. This CDR3 region has 13 residues. The V segment lost 6 bases and the J segment 3 bases; nucleotides outside the gene matches: 4. CDR3 loop: CASRSDRGYEQYF. The CDR3 coding sequence is TGTGCCAGCAGGTCAGACAGGGGCTACGAGCAGTACTTC.

The chain couples TRBV6-5 to TRBJ2-7; D possibly corresponds to TRBD2 (8 bases). Germline lookup yields CDR1 MNHEY and CDR2 SVGAGI. The germline V and J ends were trimmed by 5 bases and 5 bases, with 16 bases remaining between them. This CDR3 region has 14 residues. CDR3 nucleotide sequence: TGTGCCAGCAGTCCGGGACTAGGGGGCAACGAGCAGTACTTC. This sequence encodes CASSPGLGGNEQYF.

This clone has only a few counts. CDR3 coding DNA: TGCAGCGTGGCGCAGGGGCCTAATGAAGCTTTCTTT. Its protein is CSVAQGPNEAFF. The rearrangement joins TRBV29-1 to TRBJ1-1; TRBD1 is a possible D gene (6 bases). The germline V gene encodes CDR1 SQVTM and CDR2 ANQGSEA. CDR3 length: 12 residues. Trimming stripped 6 bases from V and 7 bases from J, with 15 bases between.